Presented here are 2 T cell receptor beta chains from one specimen sequenced in a study of blood T cells in healthy people across ages. The second PCR ran about 6 to 12 cycles with a sample-barcoded 5' primer and J-beta primers. TCRdb reanalysed the 5' RACE reads using MiXCR and keeps one entry per CDR3 protein. The sample yields some 1.8 million distinct CDR3 sequences, about two fifths seen once. Sequencing was done on a sample of blood. These receptors all stem from a human donor in good health.

The V gene is TRBV12-3 or TRBV12-4, the J gene TRBJ1-1; D is unresolved. Trimming removed 5 bases at V and 4 bases at J, with 14 bases between. The CDR3 loop spans 14 amino acids. The CDR3 here is CASSPDGVGTEAFF. The CDR3 DNA sequence: TGTGCCAGCAGTCCCGATGGTGTGGGCACTGAAGCTTTCTTT.

The J gene is TRBJ1-2, the V gene TRBV7-2, with D maybe TRBD1 (6 bases). V gave up 2 bases and J gave up 5 bases, with 15 bases separating them. CDR1 and CDR2 from the germline V gene are SGHTA and FQGNSA. The CDR3 has 15 residues. CDR3 sequence reads: CASSLRDTLIYGYTF. CDR3 bases: TGTGCCAGCAGCTTAAGGGACACCTTGATTTATGGCTACACCTTC. Drawing the rest from reference TRBV7-2 and TRBJ1-2, the complete variable domain is GAGVSQSPSNKVTEKGKDVELRCDPISGHTALYWYRQSLGQGLEFLIYFQGNSAPDKSGLPSDRFSAERTGGSVSTLTIQRTQQEDSAVYLCASSLRDTLIYGYTFGSGTRLTVV.